This TCR beta chain was found in a study of T cell responses to AZD1222 COVID-19 vaccine. The study, taken as a whole, reports: At study baseline, merely about 6 AZD1222 recipients were seropositive. An increase in Spike-specific TCR breadth and depth was observed after two AZD1222 doses. CD4 TCRs linked to vaccination spanned spike, dominating at 160-218 and 743-854. Possibly, clonal diversity was underestimated; donors were largely white British and included more females.

On this clone: The antigen is undetermined.

TCRdb's table, derived via immunoSEQ multiplex PCR, lists solely in-frame clones and lacks some. The sample comprises about 97,000 clones, around 88% of which are singletons, and around 7% rests with the top ten. This clonotype originated in an adult in good health. Sample: peripheral blood, taken on day 0 of AZD1222 vaccination.

The CDR3 bases are TGTGCCAGCAGTAAGGGACAGGGGAACACTGAAGCTTTCTTT. Protein sequence: CASSKGQGNTEAFF. The V call is TRBV2, the J call TRBJ1-1; TRBD1 aligns across 9 bases. The CDR3 runs 14 residues. Trimming cost V 5 bases and J 1 base; bases outside gene matches: 2. The germline CDR1 and CDR2 sequences are SNHLY and FYNNEI.